These 28 T cell receptor beta chains originate from one sample sequenced in a study of blood T cell repertoires in COVID-19. Produced via immunoSEQ multiplex PCR; TCRdb's table is partial and in-frame only. The sample records approximately 86,000 clones, 80% to 90% being singletons. Material for sequencing was peripheral blood. The receptors derive from a man aged 45-65 years with acute or convalescent COVID-19.

This clone was seen a single time. V usage is TRBV30 and J usage is TRBJ1-1; the D gene is possibly TRBD1 (5 bases). Trimming cost V 0 bases and J 4 bases, with 15 bases left between them. This CDR3 is built from 15 residues. Germline V gene sequence: CDR1 GTSNPN, CDR2 SVGIG (reference sequence). CDR3 loop: CAWSVGVVIRTEAFF. The DNA for the CDR3 is TGTGCCTGGAGTGTAGGGGTTGTGATTCGCACTGAAGCTTTCTTT.

This rearrangement joins TRBV5-1 to TRBJ2-5; TRBD2 aligns across 12 bases. J was trimmed by 12 bases and V by 0 bases; bases with no gene match: 15. The CDR3 consists of 17 residues. Germline-derived CDR1 and CDR2 are SGHRS and YFSETQ. CDR3 nucleotide sequence: TGCGCCAGCAGCTTGGAACTAGCGGGGGGCCTGGAGGTTTCTAAGTACTTC. It specifies CASSLELAGGLEVSKYF. Full variable domain (rest looked up from reference TRBV5-1 and TRBJ2-5): KAGVTQTPRYLIKTRGQQVTLSCSPISGHRSVSWYQQTPGQGLQFLFEYFSETQRNKGNFPGRFSGRQFSNSRSEMNVSTLELGDSALYLCASSLELAGGLEVSKYFGPGTRLLVL.

The V gene is TRBV20-1, the J gene TRBJ2-2; no clear D. Looked up from germline, CDR1 is DFQATT and CDR2 is SNEGSKA (reference sequence). The V end was cut by 6 bases, the J end by 7 bases, with 9 bases between. CDR3 length equals 11 residues. Here the CDR3 reads CSAQAGGELFF. DNA of the CDR3: TGCAGTGCCCAGGCCGGCGGGGAGCTGTTTTTT.

This clone was recorded only once. This chain uses TRBV15 with TRBJ2-7; D remains ambiguous. The CDR3 extends over 12 amino acids. V lost 0 bases to trimming and J lost 2 bases, with 2 bases between them. Germline V lookup: CDR1 LNHNV, CDR2 YYDKDF (reference sequence). CDR3: CATSRDTYEQYF. The CDR3 DNA reads TGTGCCACCAGCAGAGATACCTACGAGCAGTACTTC.

The V gene is TRBV2, the J gene TRBJ1-5, with D tentatively TRBD1 (5 bases). This CDR3 is 16 amino acids long. Germline CDR1 is SNHLY and CDR2 is FYNNEI. V was shortened by 1 base and J by 4 bases, with 14 bases between the two germline ends. CDR3: CASSEGQGALNQPQHF. Written as DNA, the CDR3 is TGTGCCAGCAGTGAAGGTCAAGGGGCTTTAAATCAGCCCCAGCATTTT.

This chain links TRBV2 with TRBJ1-1; 8 positions match TRBD1. CDR3 size: 13 residues. V dropped 7 bases and J dropped 8; count of bases not matched to a gene: 9. CDR1 SNHLY and CDR2 FYNNEI come from the germline V gene. The CDR3 sequence is CASTGQGLGEAFF. The CDR3, as DNA: TGTGCCAGCACCGGACAGGGCCTTGGGGAAGCTTTCTTT.

Written as DNA, the CDR3 is TGTGCCAGCAGATCCGGGTCTAATGAAAAACTGTTTTTT. Protein product: CASRSGSNEKLFF. This sequence joins TRBV28 and TRBJ1-4, with unresolved D. V dropped 6 bases and J dropped 3 bases, with 8 bases sitting between them. The CDR3 sequence is 13 residues long. Germline V lookup: CDR1 MDHEN, CDR2 SYDVKM.

The chain links TRBV5-1 to TRBJ1-6; D ambiguous. The CDR3 is made up of 17 amino acids. Germline V gives CDR1 SGHRS, CDR2 YFSETQ. The V and J ends lost 3 bases and 0 bases respectively, with 13 bases between them. This CDR3 reads CASSSSAASSYNSPLHF. CDR3 coding DNA: TGCGCCAGCAGCTCCTCCGCCGCTAGCTCCTATAATTCACCCCTCCACTTT.

The V and J genes are TRBV24-1 and TRBJ2-5; tentative D call: TRBD1 (5 bases). In germline, CDR1 is KGHDR, CDR2 SFDVKD. The CDR3 sequence is 14 residues long. With 3 bases removed from V and 5 bases from J, the gap between germline ends came to 12 bases. The CDR3 loop reads CATSDPSGLETQYF. Here the CDR3 DNA reads TGTGCCACCAGTGATCCATCAGGGCTGGAGACCCAGTACTTC.

V and J are TRBV15 and TRBJ1-2; 11 bases are shared with TRBD1. Losses at the gene ends were 1 base for V and 4 bases for J; bases not matched to a gene: 5. The CDR3 is made up of 16 amino acids. Looked up from germline, CDR1 is LNHNV and CDR2 is YYDKDF (reference sequence). The CDR3 spells CATSRGGQGAGYGYTF. CDR3 bases: TGTGCCACCAGCAGAGGAGGACAGGGGGCGGGCTATGGCTACACCTTC.

This clone has more than one count but fewer than ten. The CDR3 DNA reads as TGCAGCACTGGACTCGGGGAGGGGTACGAGCAGTACTTC. It is translated as CSTGLGEGYEQYF. The V and J genes are TRBV29-1 and TRBJ2-7; 7 bases map to TRBD2. With 8 bases clipped from V and 4 bases from J, the junction kept 11 bases outside the gene matches. The germline V gene encodes CDR1 SQVTM and CDR2 ANQGSEA. The CDR3 runs 13 residues.

The rearrangement links TRBV27 to TRBJ2-3; TRBD2 is a possible D gene (7 bases). Germline V gene data show CDR1 as MNHEY and CDR2 as SMNVEV (reference sequence). With 2 bases removed from V and 6 bases from J, the gap between germline ends came to 15 bases. The length of the CDR3 is 15 residues. The CDR3 loop is CASSLGGGGRDTQYF. CDR3 bases: TGTGCCAGCAGTTTAGGCGGGGGCGGCCGGGATACGCAGTATTTT.

This chain links TRBV30 with TRBJ2-3; tentative D call: TRBD2 (6 bases). The length of the CDR3 is 14 residues. Looked up from germline, CDR1 is GTSNPN and CDR2 is SVGIG (reference sequence). V shed 8 bases and J shed 6 bases, with 21 bases lying between them. CDR3 sequence (DNA): TGTGCCCGAGGTTTAGCGGCCGGTGGGGATACGCAGTATTTT. It codes for CARGLAAGGDTQYF.

The V and J genes are TRBV29-1 and TRBJ2-3; perhaps TRBD1 as D (5 bases). Germline CDR1 SQVTM, CDR2 ANQGSEA. This CDR3 has 12 amino acids. Trimming removed 4 bases from V and 1 base from J, with 6 bases in between. As DNA, the CDR3 is TGCAGCGTTGCCAGGGGCACAGATACGCAGTATTTT. Its translation is CSVARGTDTQYF.

The chain has TRBV6-5 and TRBJ2-7; 7 nucleotides line up with TRBD1. CDR1 is MNHEY and CDR2 is SVGAGI in the germline V gene. The ends lost 6 bases at V and 3 bases at J; junction bases unmatched: 8. This CDR3 is built from 14 residues. The CDR3 DNA reads TGTGCCAGCAGGCCCGAAAACAGGGGCTACGAGCAGTACTTC. Encoded protein: CASRPENRGYEQYF.

The chain couples TRBV6-5 to TRBJ2-7; 7 nucleotides match TRBD2. Per germline, CDR1 MNHEY and CDR2 SVGAGI. The CDR3 runs 13 residues. J was trimmed by 2 bases and V by 8 bases; bases with no gene match: 6. CDR3 coding DNA: TGTGCCAGCCGGGACTACCAAACCTACGAGCAGTACTTC. Translation gives CASRDYQTYEQYF.

This clone was picked up one time. The genes are TRBV19 and TRBJ2-2; 9 bases fit TRBD1. This CDR3 is built from 16 residues. Germline values: CDR1 LNHDA, CDR2 SQIVND (reference sequence). V lost 7 bases to trimming and J lost 6 bases; unmatched junction nucleotides: 12. The CDR3 is CASKGPGDRAAGELFF. The DNA for the CDR3 is TGTGCCAGTAAGGGCCCCGGGGACAGGGCGGCCGGGGAGCTGTTTTTT.

This sequence joins TRBV28 and TRBJ1-1; 8 nucleotides align to TRBD1. This CDR3 comprises 14 residues. Germline-derived CDR1 and CDR2 are MDHEN and SYDVKM. The V gene end was trimmed by 6 bases and the J gene end by 1 base; junction bases not matched to a gene: 4. CDR3 nucleotide sequence: TGTGCCAGCAGAGGGGGGACAGGGAACACTGAAGCTTTCTTT. Its translation: CASRGGTGNTEAFF.

V usage is TRBV28 and J usage is TRBJ1-2, with TRBD1 as a possible D gene (6 bases). Trimming stripped 6 bases from V and 8 bases from J, with 16 bases between. The CDR3 has 13 amino acids. The germline gives CDR1 MDHEN, CDR2 SYDVKM. The CDR3 loop reads CASRATGAEGYTF. CDR3 DNA: TGTGCCAGCAGGGCGACAGGCGCGGAGGGCTACACCTTC.

This clone is a singleton in its sample. The chain uses TRBV18 and TRBJ1-5, with 10 bases matching TRBD1. CDR1 KGHSH and CDR2 LQKENI come from the germline V gene. V lost 5 bases to trimming and J lost 6 bases; unmatched junction nucleotides: 4. There are 14 residues in the CDR3. CDR3 protein: CASSVRDRGQPQHF. CDR3 DNA: TGTGCCAGCTCAGTCCGGGACAGGGGTCAGCCCCAGCATTTT.

The V gene is TRBV5-1, the J gene TRBJ2-5; D possibly corresponds to TRBD1 (5 bases). The CDR3 covers 14 residues. Germline CDR1 SGHRS, CDR2 YFSETQ. Trimming left V 0 bases short and J 2 bases short, with 8 bases between. As DNA, the CDR3 is TGCGCCAGCAGCTTGGTCAGGGCACAAGAGACCCAGTACTTC. Amino acids: CASSLVRAQETQYF.

This clone showed up many times. The chain employs TRBV7-9 and TRBJ1-2; 10 bases agree with TRBD1. This CDR3 spans 15 amino acids. V lost 5 bases, J lost 5 bases, and 8 bases stayed unmatched. Per germline, CDR1 SEHNR and CDR2 FQNEAQ (reference sequence). CDR3: CASSPQTDRGYGYTF. CDR3 in DNA: TGTGCCAGCAGCCCACAAACGGACAGGGGGTATGGCTACACCTTC.

The chain joins TRBV19 to TRBJ1-5, with D possibly TRBD1 on 6 matching bases. The V gene's germline CDR1 is LNHDA and CDR2 SQIVND (reference sequence). V lost 4 bases to trimming and J lost 2 bases, with 15 bases between them. This CDR3 comprises 16 residues. CDR3 region: CASSNTGFGGNQPQHF. In DNA, the CDR3 is TGTGCCAGTAGTAATACAGGGTTTGGCGGCAATCAGCCCCAGCATTTT. Drawing the rest from reference TRBV19 and TRBJ1-5, the complete variable domain is DGGITQSPKYLFRKEGQNVTLSCEQNLNHDAMYWYRQDPGQGLRLIYYSQIVNDFQKGDIAEGYSVSREKKESFPLTVTSAQKNPTAFYLCASSNTGFGGNQPQHFGDGTRLSIL.

In its sample, this clone was seen a few times. The chain is built from TRBV19 and TRBJ1-5, with 7 bases that match TRBD1. The germline gives CDR1 LNHDA, CDR2 SQIVND (reference sequence). There are 17 residues in the CDR3. Trimming cost V 3 bases and J 1 base; bases outside gene matches: 9. The CDR3 region is CASSMGPGQLSNQPQHF. The DNA for the CDR3 is TGTGCCAGTAGTATGGGGCCGGGACAGCTGAGCAATCAGCCCCAGCATTTT.

This chain links TRBV15 with TRBJ2-3; no definite D call. Germline V CDR1 and CDR2: LNHNV, YYDKDF (reference sequence). Between the trimmed V and J ends, which lost 0 bases and 2 bases, there was a span of 9 bases. This CDR3 has 15 residues. Here the CDR3 DNA reads TGTGCCACCAGCAGAGAGGTGGCAGACACAGATACGCAGTATTTT. Its translation is CATSREVADTDTQYF.

This clone was recorded a few times. The chain carries TRBV10-1 and TRBJ1-2, with TRBD1 matching 9 bases. Losses at the gene ends were 6 bases for V and 4 bases for J; bases not matched to a gene: 15. Germline loops: CDR1 WNHNN, CDR2 SYGVQD (reference sequence). CDR3 length equals 17 residues. The DNA of the CDR3 is TGCGCCAGCAGCCGCCCCGATCACAGGGGGCGCATCTATGGCTACACCTTC. Amino acids: CASSRPDHRGRIYGYTF.

The chain carries TRBV19 and TRBJ2-5; TRBD2 might be the D (5 bases). The CDR3 extends over 15 amino acids. V was pared by 9 bases and J by 4 bases, with 21 bases between. CDR1 and CDR2 (germline): LNHDA, SQIVND (reference sequence). The CDR3 region has the DNA TGTGCCAGCTCGAGGGCAGGTCAAGATTTAGAGACCCAGTACTTC. Translating it yields CASSRAGQDLETQYF.

The CDR3, as DNA: TGTGCCTGGAAAACGGGACTAGCGGGGGACCAAGAGACCCAGTACTTC. This codes for CAWKTGLAGDQETQYF. This chain uses TRBV30 with TRBJ2-5; the match to TRBD2 covers 14 bases. Trimming removed 4 bases from V and 0 bases from J; junction bases left unmatched: 4. Germline V CDR1 and CDR2: GTSNPN, SVGIG (reference sequence). The CDR3 covers 16 residues.